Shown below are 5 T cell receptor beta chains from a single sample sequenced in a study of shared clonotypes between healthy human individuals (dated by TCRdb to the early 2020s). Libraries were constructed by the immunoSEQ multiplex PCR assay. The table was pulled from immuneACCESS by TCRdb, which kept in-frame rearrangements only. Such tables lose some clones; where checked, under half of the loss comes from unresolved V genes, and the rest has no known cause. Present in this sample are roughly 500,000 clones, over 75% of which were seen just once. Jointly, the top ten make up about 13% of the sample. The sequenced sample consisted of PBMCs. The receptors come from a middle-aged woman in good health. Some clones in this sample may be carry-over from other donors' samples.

The CDR3 region is CASGYRGLNTEAFF. CDR3 in DNA: TGTGCCAGCGGTTACAGGGGATTGAACACTGAAGCTTTCTTT. The rearrangement joins TRBV27 to TRBJ1-1; TRBD1 matches at 7 bases. Per the germline V gene, CDR1 is MNHEY and CDR2 is SMNVEV (reference sequence). The CDR3 length is 14 residues. V lost 8 bases to trimming and J lost 0 bases; unmatched junction nucleotides: 6.

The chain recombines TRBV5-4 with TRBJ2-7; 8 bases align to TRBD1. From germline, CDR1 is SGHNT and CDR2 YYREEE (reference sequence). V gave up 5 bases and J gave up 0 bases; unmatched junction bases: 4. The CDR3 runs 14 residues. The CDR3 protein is CASSFDRGSYEQYF. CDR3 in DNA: TGTGCCAGCAGTTTTGACAGGGGCTCCTACGAGCAGTACTTC.

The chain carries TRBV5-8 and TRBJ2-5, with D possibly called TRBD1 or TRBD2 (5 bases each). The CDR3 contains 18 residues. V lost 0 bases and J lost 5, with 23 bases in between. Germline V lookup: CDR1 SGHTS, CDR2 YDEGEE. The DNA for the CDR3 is TGTGCCAGCAGCTTGGAAGCAGCGGCGGCAGGGCGCTTGGAGACCCAGTACTTC. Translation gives CASSLEAAAAGRLETQYF.

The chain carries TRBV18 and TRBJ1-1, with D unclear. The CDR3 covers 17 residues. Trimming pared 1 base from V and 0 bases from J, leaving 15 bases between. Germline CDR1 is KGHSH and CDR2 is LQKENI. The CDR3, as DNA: TGTGCCAGCTCACCACTGGCTCCCGGCCACATGAACACTGAAGCTTTCTTT. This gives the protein CASSPLAPGHMNTEAFF.

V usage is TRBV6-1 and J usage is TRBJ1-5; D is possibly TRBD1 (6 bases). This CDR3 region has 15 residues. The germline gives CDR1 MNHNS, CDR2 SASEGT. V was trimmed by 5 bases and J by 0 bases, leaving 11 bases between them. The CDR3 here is CASSPGTHSNQPQHF. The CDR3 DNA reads TGTGCCAGCAGTCCCGGGACACATAGCAATCAGCCCCAGCATTTT.